These 20 T cell receptor beta chains share one sample of origin, sequenced in a study of blood T cell repertoires in COVID-19. The data were produced by immunoSEQ multiplex PCR, yet TCRdb's version contains in-frame clones alone and is incomplete. The sample holds about 300,000 clones, nearly 90% seen once. The sample was PBMCs or T cells enriched from blood (not recorded which). The receptors come from a woman aged 18-29 years with acute COVID-19.

The rearrangement links TRBV9 to TRBJ1-3; tentative D call: TRBD1 (6 bases). CDR3 size: 13 residues. CDR1 is SGDLS, CDR2 YYNGEE, per germline. V was trimmed by 3 bases and J by 8 bases, leaving 12 bases between them. CDR3 protein: CASSGTPGDTIYF. For the CDR3, the DNA is TGTGCCAGCAGCGGGACTCCAGGGGACACCATATATTTT.

In this sample, this clone turned up once. The chain joins TRBV19 to TRBJ2-7, with 7 positions matching TRBD1. Germline V gives CDR1 LNHDA, CDR2 SQIVND (reference sequence). This CDR3 has 15 residues. V gave up 4 bases and J gave up 2 bases; unmatched junction bases: 8. The CDR3 region has the DNA TGTGCCAGTAGTACCTCCGGGACAGCCCCCTACGAGCAGTACTTC. Residues: CASSTSGTAPYEQYF.

The gene calls are TRBV7-9 and TRBJ1-3, with unresolved D. The V gene lost 5 bases and the J gene lost 0 bases, with 14 bases spanning the gap. The germline gives CDR1 SEHNR, CDR2 FQNEAQ (reference sequence). The CDR3 extends over 16 amino acids. The CDR3, as DNA: TGTGCCAGCAGCCCCTTACTACCTCACTCTGGAAACACCATATATTTT. Encoded protein: CASSPLLPHSGNTIYF.

The CDR3: CASRGMIESGYTF. CDR3 nucleotide sequence: TGTGCCAGCAGGGGCATGATCGAGTCTGGCTACACCTTC. V usage is TRBV9 and J usage is TRBJ1-2; D is undetermined. The CDR3 has 13 residues. In germline, CDR1 is SGDLS, CDR2 YYNGEE. Trimming stripped 5 bases from V and 7 bases from J, with 15 bases between.

The chain carries TRBV6-5 and TRBJ1-5, with 8 bases aligning to TRBD1. The germline gives CDR1 MNHEY, CDR2 SVGAGI. The CDR3 is 15 residues long. V trimming: 5 bases; J trimming: 0 bases; junction bases outside the gene matches: 3. This chain's CDR3 is CASSRTGNSNQPQHF. CDR3 sequence (DNA): TGTGCCAGCAGTAGGACAGGGAATAGCAATCAGCCCCAGCATTTT.

The CDR3 coding sequence is TGTGCCAGCAGCCGGGCGACAGGGAAAGAGACCCAGTACTTC. Translation gives CASSRATGKETQYF. The genes are TRBV3-1 (or the pseudogene TRBV3-2) and TRBJ2-5, with TRBD1 identical over 7 bases. V lost 4 bases, J lost 3 bases, and 5 bases stayed unmatched. Germline loops: CDR1 LGHDT, CDR2 YNNKEL (reference sequence). The CDR3 extends over 14 amino acids.

V usage is TRBV11-3 and J usage is TRBJ2-2, with a weak D call TRBD2 (7 bases). The germline gives CDR1 SGHNT, CDR2 YENEEA. This CDR3 spans 17 amino acids. With 2 bases removed from V and 5 bases from J, the gap between germline ends came to 18 bases. For the CDR3, the DNA is TGTGCCAGCAGCTTACTAGCGGCCGGAGGGGGTACCGGGGAGCTGTTTTTT. This sequence encodes CASSLLAAGGGTGELFF.

This clone was detected only once. The chain uses TRBV20-1 and TRBJ2-1; 12 bases line up with TRBD2. Trimming at V came to 3 bases and at J to 8 bases, leaving 8 bases not matched to a gene. There are 15 residues in the CDR3. Germline loops: CDR1 DFQATT, CDR2 SNEGSKA (reference sequence). The chain's CDR3 is CSASFRLAGVYEQFF. The CDR3, as DNA: TGCAGTGCTAGTTTTAGACTAGCGGGAGTGTATGAGCAGTTCTTC.

The chain employs TRBV7-9 and TRBJ2-2, with D possibly being TRBD2 (6 bases). The V gene lost 11 bases and the J gene lost 4 bases, with 8 bases spanning the gap. Germline CDR1 and CDR2: SEHNR and FQNEAQ (reference sequence). The CDR3 covers 11 residues. The CDR3: CAGGSTGELFF. The CDR3 coding sequence is TGTGCCGGGGGGAGCACCGGGGAGCTGTTTTTT.

The chain employs TRBV5-1 and TRBJ1-2, with TRBD1 as a possible D gene (6 bases). Deletions cut 2 bases from V and 4 bases from J, with 12 bases between. Germline values: CDR1 SGHRS, CDR2 YFSETQ. This CDR3 has 14 amino acids. CDR3 in DNA: TGCGCCAGCAGCTTCGCAGGGGAAGCCTATGGCTACACCTTC. This gives the protein CASSFAGEAYGYTF. Variable domain in full (rest from reference TRBV5-1 and TRBJ1-2): KAGVTQTPRYLIKTRGQQVTLSCSPISGHRSVSWYQQTPGQGLQFLFEYFSETQRNKGNFPGRFSGRQFSNSRSEMNVSTLELGDSALYLCASSFAGEAYGYTFGSGTRLTVV.

CDR3 amino acids: CAISEQGRRGYTF. The CDR3 coding sequence is TGTGCCATCAGTGAGCAGGGGCGGAGAGGCTACACCTTC. The rearrangement joins TRBV10-3 to TRBJ1-2, with D perhaps matching TRBD1 (6 bases). The V gene's germline CDR1 is ENHRY and CDR2 SYGVKD. V lost 2 bases and J 8 bases, leaving 12 bases between the germline ends. The CDR3 runs 13 residues.

This sequence joins TRBV5-1 and TRBJ2-7; D gene ambiguous. This CDR3 comprises 13 residues. From germline, CDR1 is SGHRS and CDR2 YFSETQ. V was shortened by 4 bases and J by 4 bases, with 12 bases between the two germline ends. CDR3 sequence: CASSRESEYEQYF. CDR3 coding DNA: TGCGCCAGCAGCCGAGAAAGCGAGTACGAGCAGTACTTC.

The chain uses TRBV28 and TRBJ2-1; tentative D call: TRBD1 (6 bases). This CDR3 has 13 residues. Germline loops: CDR1 MDHEN, CDR2 SYDVKM. The V end lost 4 bases, the J end lost 14 bases, and 18 bases lay between the germline ends. The CDR3 DNA sequence: TGTGCCAGCAGTTCCCCTTCCCGGGACATGAAGTTCTTC. Translated: CASSSPSRDMKFF.

The table lists this clone with a count of one. This rearrangement joins TRBV9 to TRBJ1-1, with D unclear. Trimming shortened V by 1 base and J by 7 bases, and 8 bases separated the two germline ends. CDR3 length: 12 amino acids. The germline gives CDR1 SGDLS, CDR2 YYNGEE. CDR3 coding DNA: TGTGCCAGCAGCGTACAAAACGGTGAAGCTTTCTTT. It specifies CASSVQNGEAFF. The whole variable domain, filled in from reference TRBV9 and TRBJ1-1, reads DSGVTQTPKHLITATGQRVTLRCSPRSGDLSVYWYQQSLDQGLQFLIQYYNGEERAKGNILERFSAQQFPDLHSELNLSSLELGDSALYFCASSVQNGEAFFGQGTRLTVV.

As concerns this clone: This CDR3 is also generated by other DNA sequences in the sample. V usage is TRBV28 and J usage is TRBJ1-1; 8 nucleotides agree with TRBD1. The CDR3 consists of 14 residues. V shed 5 bases and J 4 bases; nucleotides not matched to a gene: 6. Germline assignment: CDR1 MDHEN and CDR2 SYDVKM. The CDR3 protein is CASSLTGVGTEAFF. The CDR3 DNA sequence: TGTGCCAGCAGTCTGACAGGGGTGGGCACTGAAGCTTTCTTT.

This chain joins TRBV7-6 and TRBJ2-1; perhaps TRBD2 as D (6 bases). The V and J ends lost 6 bases and 0 bases respectively, with 12 bases between them. Per the germline V gene, CDR1 is SGHVS and CDR2 is FNYEAQ. The CDR3 sequence is 15 residues long. The CDR3 loop is CASRREASSYNEQFF. CDR3 DNA sequence: TGTGCCAGCAGAAGGGAGGCGAGCTCCTACAATGAGCAGTTCTTC.

The sample holds one count of this clone. The chain employs TRBV14 and TRBJ2-5; no definite D call. The CDR3 totals 14 residues. V lost 5 bases to trimming and J lost 0 bases, with 10 bases between them. Germline V gene sequence: CDR1 SGHDN, CDR2 FVKESK. The CDR3: CASSLNRDQETQYF. Written as DNA, the CDR3 is TGTGCCAGCAGCTTAAACAGAGACCAAGAGACCCAGTACTTC.

The chain is built from TRBV18 and TRBJ1-2; 12 bases fit TRBD1. CDR3 length equals 15 residues. The germline gives CDR1 KGHSH, CDR2 LQKENI. Germline trimming cut 3 bases from V and 4 bases from J; bases unmatched to any gene: 3. The CDR3 here is CASSPGTGGLYGYTF. DNA for the CDR3: TGTGCCAGCTCACCCGGGACAGGGGGCCTCTATGGCTACACCTTC.

This sequence joins TRBV10-3 and TRBJ1-4; D is possibly TRBD1 (6 bases). Deletions cut 0 bases from V and 8 bases from J, with 13 bases between. CDR3 length equals 15 residues. Germline-derived CDR1 and CDR2 are ENHRY and SYGVKD. The CDR3 loop reads CAISESNGGGEKLFF. In DNA form, the CDR3 reads TGTGCCATCAGTGAGTCGAATGGGGGGGGCGAAAAACTGTTTTTT.

This chain links TRBV28 with TRBJ1-1; perhaps TRBD1 as D (6 bases). Trimming stripped 2 bases from V and 2 bases from J, with 9 bases between. The CDR3 totals 14 residues. From germline, CDR1 is MDHEN and CDR2 SYDVKM. CDR3 DNA sequence: TGTGCCAGCAGTTTAGGACAGTATAACACTGAAGCTTTCTTT. Residues: CASSLGQYNTEAFF.